This T cell receptor beta chain was retrieved from a study of T-cell memory formation after mild COVID-19. In germline, CDR1 is MGHDK, CDR2 SYGVNS. The CDR3 covers 13 residues. V lost 0 bases to trimming and J lost 13 bases; unmatched junction nucleotides: 6. TCRdb itself ran the 5' RACE reads through MiXCR, one entry per CDR3 protein. The table lists about 340,000 distinct CDR3 sequences, about an eighth of them singletons. This clonotype was obtained from a man in his late teens or twenties who had mild COVID-19 (a few samples of this study predate the infection). Cell type and time point are not known. J is TRBJ1-1 and V is TRBV25-1; 9 bases agree with TRBD1. The specimen sequenced was PBMCs or a T cell subset sorted from them (not recorded which). CDR3 loop: CASSEYSGQGVFF. DNA for the CDR3: TGTGCCAGCAGTGAATATTCGGGACAGGGAGTTTTCTTT.